This record looks at one T cell receptor beta chain sequence and its context. The clone's antigen remains unknown. It has no much larger one-base neighbor in the sample; base qualities were not kept. The CDR3 regions of human TCRbeta chains were subjected to immunosequencing. In the source study's methods: Repertoire TCRs were checked for matches against a reference library of SARS-CoV-2-specific TCRs that had been generated using the MIRA antigen-specificity platform. Breadth meant the fraction of unique TCRs that were SARS-CoV-2-associated, whereas depth meant the fraction of total T cells that were SARS-CoV-2-associated. Using the MIRA data, each spike-specific TCR was assigned both to the spike region to which the TCR was reactive and to a CD4 or CD8 class. Log10-transformed breadth and depth values were compared by one-way ANOVA with Sidak's multiple comparisons tests. TCRdb re-hosts the immuneACCESS table, in-frame sequences only. Its copies lack some clones; in the studies checked, an unresolved V gene accounts for under half of them, and the cause for the rest is not known. V and J calls and clone size are as listed in that table; D and trimming were resolved from the DNA. Here the sample has 53,000 or so clones; roughly 85% occur a single time. About 21% of the sample belongs to the ten largest clones.

The data originate from a study of T cell responses to AZD1222 COVID-19 vaccine (dated by TCRdb to the early 2020s). Background on the whole study: TCR sequencing was performed for 230 to 250 trial participants, of whom about 200 were given two doses of AZD1222 and around 26 were given two doses of MenACWY control vaccine. Enrollment into the trials was organized by age into subgroups of 18-55, 56-69 and 70-plus years, and those subgroups contained roughly 160, 29 and 62 TCR-sequenced participants, respectively. Summary of the overall study and its limitations: Epitopes outside the regions mutated in the B.1.351 and B.1.1.7 variants were reportedly recognized by nearly half of the unique spike-specific TCRs. Participants were mostly white British, with more females than males. The authors suggested clonal diversity may have been underestimated. After two AZD1222 doses, both the breadth and the depth of spike-specific TCRs were significantly higher than at day 0 and than in MenACWY recipients. The 56-69-year group was small, and its depth increase did not reach significance, likely because of low power. No day 14 peak-response samples were available, so repertoires were characterized only after the peak T cell response. Only a handful of AZD1222 recipients were SARS-CoV-2 seropositive at baseline, limiting conclusions about previously exposed vaccinees. The vaccine-associated CD4 TCRs covered the entire spike protein, and the dominant responses fell in regions 160-218 and 743-854.

The CDR3 runs 18 residues from the cysteine to the phenylalanine. The kept DNA is CDR3 alone, 54 bases in frame from the first base. Trimming takes 5 bases off V and 0 bases off J; junction bases not matched to a gene: 12. CDR1 MGHDK and CDR2 SYGVNS are derived from the germline V gene. The intended sense of this specimen's time point label: baseline before first vaccination. The treatment or condition label on this specimen signifies: meningococcal conjugate vaccine given as trial control. Vaccinee samples were obtained from the UK trials COV001 and COV002, which included a single-blind randomized controlled phase 2/3 trial of AZD1222 (ChAdOx1 nCoV-19) in healthy adults. For TCRbeta chain sequencing, PBMC samples were collected from trial participants at day 0 and at day 28 after the second dose.

The sample consisted of peripheral blood, taken on day 0 of MenACWY control vaccination. The chain is assembled from TRBV25-1 and TRBJ2-3, with TRBD2 identical over 9 junction bases. This clonotype was obtained from an adult in good health. The DNA sequence is given as TGTGCCAGCAGTCCCTCTTATGTGACTAGCGGTAGCACAGATACGCAGTATTTT. The resulting protein is CASSPSYVTSGSTDTQYF. Reference TRBV25-1 and TRBJ2-3 genes cover what lies past the CDR3, so the full variable domain is EADIYQTPRYLVIGTGKKITLECSQTMGHDKMYWYQQDPGMELHLIHYSYGVNSTEKGDLSSESTVSRIRTEHFPLTLESARPSHTSQYLCASSPSYVTSGSTDTQYFGPGTRLTVL.